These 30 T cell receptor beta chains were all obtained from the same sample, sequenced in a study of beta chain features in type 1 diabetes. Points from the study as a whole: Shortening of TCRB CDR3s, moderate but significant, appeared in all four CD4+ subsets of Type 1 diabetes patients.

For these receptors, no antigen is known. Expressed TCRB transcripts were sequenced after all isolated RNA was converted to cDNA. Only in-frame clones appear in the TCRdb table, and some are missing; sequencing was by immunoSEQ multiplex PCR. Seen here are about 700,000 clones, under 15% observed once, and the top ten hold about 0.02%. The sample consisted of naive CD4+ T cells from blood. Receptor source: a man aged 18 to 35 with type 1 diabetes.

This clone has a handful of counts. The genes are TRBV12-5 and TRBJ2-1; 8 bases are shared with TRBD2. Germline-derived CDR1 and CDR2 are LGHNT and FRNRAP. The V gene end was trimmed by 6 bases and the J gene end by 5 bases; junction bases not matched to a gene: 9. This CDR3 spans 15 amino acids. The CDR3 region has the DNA TGTGCTAGTGGCCCCCCAGCGGGGGAACACAATGAGCAGTTCTTC. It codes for CASGPPAGEHNEQFF.

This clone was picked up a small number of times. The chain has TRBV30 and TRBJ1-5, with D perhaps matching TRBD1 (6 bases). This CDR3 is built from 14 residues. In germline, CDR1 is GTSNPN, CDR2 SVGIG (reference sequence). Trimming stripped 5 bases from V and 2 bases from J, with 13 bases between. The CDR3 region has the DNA TGTGCCTGGGGCCCGGGACACGGCAATCAGCCCCAGCATTTT. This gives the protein CAWGPGHGNQPQHF.

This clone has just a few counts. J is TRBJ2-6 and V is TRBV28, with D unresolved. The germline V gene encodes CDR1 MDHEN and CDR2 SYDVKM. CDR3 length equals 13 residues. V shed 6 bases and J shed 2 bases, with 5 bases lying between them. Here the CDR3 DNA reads TGTGCCAGCAGAAAGGCTGGGGCCAACGTCCTGACTTTC. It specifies CASRKAGANVLTF.

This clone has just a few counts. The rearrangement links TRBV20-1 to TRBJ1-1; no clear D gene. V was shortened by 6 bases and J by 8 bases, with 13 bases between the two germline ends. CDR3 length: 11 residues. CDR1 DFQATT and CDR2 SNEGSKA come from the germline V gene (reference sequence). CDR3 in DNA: TGCAGTGCCCCGAAGGAGGCCGAAGCTTTCTTT. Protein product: CSAPKEAEAFF.

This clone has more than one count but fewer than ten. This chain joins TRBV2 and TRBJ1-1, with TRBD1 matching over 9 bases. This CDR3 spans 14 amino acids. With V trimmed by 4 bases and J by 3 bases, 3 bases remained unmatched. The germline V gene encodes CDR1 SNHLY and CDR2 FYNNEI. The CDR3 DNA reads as TGTGCCAGCAGTGTACAGGGGGCAGACACTGAAGCTTTCTTT. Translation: CASSVQGADTEAFF.

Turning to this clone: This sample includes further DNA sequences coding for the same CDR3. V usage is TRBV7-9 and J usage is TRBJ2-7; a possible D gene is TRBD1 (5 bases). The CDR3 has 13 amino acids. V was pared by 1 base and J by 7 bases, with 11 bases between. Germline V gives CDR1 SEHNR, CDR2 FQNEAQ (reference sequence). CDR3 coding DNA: TGTGCCAGCAGCTTAGAAGGGGCCGGGGAGCAGTACTTC. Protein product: CASSLEGAGEQYF.

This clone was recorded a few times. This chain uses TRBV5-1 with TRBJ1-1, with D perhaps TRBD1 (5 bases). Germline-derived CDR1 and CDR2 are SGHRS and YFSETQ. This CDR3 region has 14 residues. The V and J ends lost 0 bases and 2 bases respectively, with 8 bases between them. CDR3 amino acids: CASSLAGDNTEAFF. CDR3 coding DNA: TGCGCCAGCAGCTTGGCCGGGGACAACACTGAAGCTTTCTTT.

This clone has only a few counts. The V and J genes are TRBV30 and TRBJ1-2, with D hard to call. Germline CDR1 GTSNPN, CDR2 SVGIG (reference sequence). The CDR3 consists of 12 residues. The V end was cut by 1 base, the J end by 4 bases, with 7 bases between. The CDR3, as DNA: TGTGCCTGGAGTGAGACGGGCTATGGCTACACCTTC. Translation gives CAWSETGYGYTF.

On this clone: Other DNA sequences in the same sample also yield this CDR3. CDR3 in DNA: TGTGCCAGCTCTGCCGGGACAGGGGTTACTGAAGCTTTCTTT. Translated, it gives CASSAGTGVTEAFF. V usage is TRBV18 and J usage is TRBJ1-1, with 10 bases aligning to TRBD1. CDR3 size: 14 residues. V gave up 6 bases and J gave up 5 bases; unmatched junction bases: 6. Germline values: CDR1 KGHSH, CDR2 LQKENI.

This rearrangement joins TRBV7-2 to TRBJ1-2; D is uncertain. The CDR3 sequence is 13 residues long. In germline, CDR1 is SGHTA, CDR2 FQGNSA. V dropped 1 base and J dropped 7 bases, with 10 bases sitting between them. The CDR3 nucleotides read TGTGCCAGCAGCTTAGAGTGGAGTGGTGGCTACACCTTC. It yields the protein CASSLEWSGGYTF.

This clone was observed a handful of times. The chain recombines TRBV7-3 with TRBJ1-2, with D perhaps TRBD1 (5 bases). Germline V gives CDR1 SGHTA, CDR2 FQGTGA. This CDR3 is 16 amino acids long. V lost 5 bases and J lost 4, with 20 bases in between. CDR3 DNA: TGTGCCAGCAGCCCCGGGTCCGCAGGGCTGGGCTATGGCTACACCTTC. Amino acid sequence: CASSPGSAGLGYGYTF.

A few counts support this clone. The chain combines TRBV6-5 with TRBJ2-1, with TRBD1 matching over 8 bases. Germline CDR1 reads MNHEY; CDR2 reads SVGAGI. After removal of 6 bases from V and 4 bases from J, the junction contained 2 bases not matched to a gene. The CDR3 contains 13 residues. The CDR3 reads CASSRTGYNEQFF. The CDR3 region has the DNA TGTGCCAGCAGCAGGACAGGGTACAATGAGCAGTTCTTC.

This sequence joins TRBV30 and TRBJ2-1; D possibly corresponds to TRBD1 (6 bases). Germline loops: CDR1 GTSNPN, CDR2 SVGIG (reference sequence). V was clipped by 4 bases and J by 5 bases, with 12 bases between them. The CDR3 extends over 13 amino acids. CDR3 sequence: CAWIRTVHNEQFF. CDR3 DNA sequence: TGTGCCTGGATACGGACAGTCCACAATGAGCAGTTCTTC.

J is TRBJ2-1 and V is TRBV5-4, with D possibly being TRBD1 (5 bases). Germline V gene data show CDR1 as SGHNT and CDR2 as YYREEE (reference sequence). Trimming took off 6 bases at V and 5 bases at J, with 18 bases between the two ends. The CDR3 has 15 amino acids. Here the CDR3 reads CASTPRQSPNNEQFF. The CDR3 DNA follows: TGTGCCAGCACCCCTCGACAGTCACCCAACAATGAGCAGTTCTTC.

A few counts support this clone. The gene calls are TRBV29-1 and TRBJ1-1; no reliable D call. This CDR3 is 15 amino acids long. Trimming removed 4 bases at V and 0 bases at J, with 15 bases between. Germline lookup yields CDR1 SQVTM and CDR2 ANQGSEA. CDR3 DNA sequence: TGCAGCGTTGGATCCCTCGGGGTCATGAACACTGAAGCTTTCTTT. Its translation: CSVGSLGVMNTEAFF.

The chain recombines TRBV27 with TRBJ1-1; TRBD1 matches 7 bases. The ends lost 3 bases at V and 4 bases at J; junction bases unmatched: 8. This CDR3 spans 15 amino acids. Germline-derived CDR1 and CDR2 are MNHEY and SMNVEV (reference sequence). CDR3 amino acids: CASSFSTGASTEAFF. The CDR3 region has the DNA TGTGCCAGCAGTTTCTCTACAGGGGCGAGCACTGAAGCTTTCTTT.

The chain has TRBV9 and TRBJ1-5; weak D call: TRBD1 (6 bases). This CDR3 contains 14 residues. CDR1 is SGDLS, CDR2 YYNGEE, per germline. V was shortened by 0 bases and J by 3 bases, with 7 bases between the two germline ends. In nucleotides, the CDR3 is TGTGCCAGCAGCGTAGGACAGGTCAATCAGCCCCAGCATTTT. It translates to CASSVGQVNQPQHF.

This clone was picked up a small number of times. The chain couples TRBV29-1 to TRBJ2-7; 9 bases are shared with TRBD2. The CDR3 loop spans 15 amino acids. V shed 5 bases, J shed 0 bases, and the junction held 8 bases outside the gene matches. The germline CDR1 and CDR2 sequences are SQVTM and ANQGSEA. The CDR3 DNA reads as TGCAGCGTTTGGTTAGCGGGGGTCCACTCCTACGAGCAGTACTTC. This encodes CSVWLAGVHSYEQYF.

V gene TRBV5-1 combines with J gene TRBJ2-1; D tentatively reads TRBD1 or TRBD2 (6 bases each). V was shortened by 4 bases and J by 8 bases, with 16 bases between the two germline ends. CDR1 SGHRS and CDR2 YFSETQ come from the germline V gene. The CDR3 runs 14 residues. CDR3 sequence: CASSPLGGSDEQFF. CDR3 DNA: TGCGCCAGCAGCCCCCTGGGGGGCTCGGATGAGCAGTTCTTC.

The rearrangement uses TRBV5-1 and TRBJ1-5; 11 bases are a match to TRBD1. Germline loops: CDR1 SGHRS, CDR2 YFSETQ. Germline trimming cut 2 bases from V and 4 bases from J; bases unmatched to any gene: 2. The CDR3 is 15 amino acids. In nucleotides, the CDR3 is TGCGCCAGCAGCTTAGGACAGGGGGCAAATCAGCCCCAGCATTTT. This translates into CASSLGQGANQPQHF.

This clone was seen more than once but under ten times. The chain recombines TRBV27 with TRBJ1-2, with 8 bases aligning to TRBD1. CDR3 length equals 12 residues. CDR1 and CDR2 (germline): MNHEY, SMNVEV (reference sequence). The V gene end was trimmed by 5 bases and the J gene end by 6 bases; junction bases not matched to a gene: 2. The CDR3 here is CASSDRGHGYTF. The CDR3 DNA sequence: TGTGCCAGCAGTGACAGGGGACATGGCTACACCTTC.

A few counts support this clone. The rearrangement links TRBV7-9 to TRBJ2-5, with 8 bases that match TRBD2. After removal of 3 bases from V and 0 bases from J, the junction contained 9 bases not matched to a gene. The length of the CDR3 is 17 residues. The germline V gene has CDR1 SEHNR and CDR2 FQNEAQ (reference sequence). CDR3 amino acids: CASSFGLAGTYQETQYF. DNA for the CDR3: TGTGCCAGCAGCTTCGGTTTAGCGGGGACCTACCAAGAGACCCAGTACTTC.

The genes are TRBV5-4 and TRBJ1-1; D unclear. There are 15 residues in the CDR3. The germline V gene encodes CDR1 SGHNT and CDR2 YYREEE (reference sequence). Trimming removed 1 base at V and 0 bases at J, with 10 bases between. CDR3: CASSLMSGVNTEAFF. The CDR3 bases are TGTGCCAGCAGCTTGATGAGCGGGGTGAACACTGAAGCTTTCTTT.

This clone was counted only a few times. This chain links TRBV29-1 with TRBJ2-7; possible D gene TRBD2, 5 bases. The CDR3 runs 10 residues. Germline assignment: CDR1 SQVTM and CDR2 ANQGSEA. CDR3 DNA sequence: TGCTCCGGAGGTGACTACGAGCAGTACTTC. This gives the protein CSGGDYEQYF.

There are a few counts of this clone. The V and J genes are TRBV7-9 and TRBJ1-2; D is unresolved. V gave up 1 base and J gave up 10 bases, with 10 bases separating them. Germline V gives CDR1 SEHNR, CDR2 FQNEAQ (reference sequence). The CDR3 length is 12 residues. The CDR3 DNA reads TGTGCCAGCAGCTTAGACATGGCGGCCTACACCTTC. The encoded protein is CASSLDMAAYTF.

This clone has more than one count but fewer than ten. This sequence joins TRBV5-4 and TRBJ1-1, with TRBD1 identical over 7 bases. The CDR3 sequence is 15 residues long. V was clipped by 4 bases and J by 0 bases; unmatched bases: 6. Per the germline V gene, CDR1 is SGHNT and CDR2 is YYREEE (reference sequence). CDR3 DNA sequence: TGTGCCAGCAGCGGGCAGGGACAGCTGAACACTGAAGCTTTCTTT. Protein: CASSGQGQLNTEAFF.

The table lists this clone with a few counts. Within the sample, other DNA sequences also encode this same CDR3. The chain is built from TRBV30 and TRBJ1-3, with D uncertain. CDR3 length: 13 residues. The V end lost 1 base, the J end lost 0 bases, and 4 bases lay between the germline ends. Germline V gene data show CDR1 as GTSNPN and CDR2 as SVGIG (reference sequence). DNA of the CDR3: TGTGCCTGGAGTGGCAACTCTGGAAACACCATATATTTT. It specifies CAWSGNSGNTIYF. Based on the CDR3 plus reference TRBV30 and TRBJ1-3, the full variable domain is SQTIHQWPATLVQPVGSPLSLECTVEGTSNPNLYWYRQAAGRGLQLLFYSVGIGQISSEVPQNLSASRPQDRQFILSSKKLLLSDSGFYLCAWSGNSGNTIYFGEGSWLTVV.

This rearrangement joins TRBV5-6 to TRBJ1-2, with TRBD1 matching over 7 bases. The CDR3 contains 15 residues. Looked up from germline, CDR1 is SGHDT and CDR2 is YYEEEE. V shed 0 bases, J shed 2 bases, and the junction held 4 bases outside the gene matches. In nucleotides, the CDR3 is TGTGCCAGCAGCTTGGAACCGGGACAGAACTATGGCTACACCTTC. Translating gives CASSLEPGQNYGYTF. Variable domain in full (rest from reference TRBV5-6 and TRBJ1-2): DAGVTQSPTHLIKTRGQQVTLRCSPKSGHDTVSWYQQALGQGPQFIFQYYEEEERQRGNFPDRFSGHQFPNYSSELNVNALLLGDSALYLCASSLEPGQNYGYTFGSGTRLTVV.

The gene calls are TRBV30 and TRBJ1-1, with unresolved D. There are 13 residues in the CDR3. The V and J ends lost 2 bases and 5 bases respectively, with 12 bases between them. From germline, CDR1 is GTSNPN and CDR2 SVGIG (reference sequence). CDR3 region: CAWSRFQRTEAFF. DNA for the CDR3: TGTGCCTGGAGTAGATTCCAGCGGACTGAAGCTTTCTTT.

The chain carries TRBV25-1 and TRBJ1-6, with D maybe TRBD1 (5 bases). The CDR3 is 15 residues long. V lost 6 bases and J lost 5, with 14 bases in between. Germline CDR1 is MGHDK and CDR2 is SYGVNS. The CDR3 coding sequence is TGTGCCAGCAGAGCCTCGGGACGGCATAATTCACCCCTCCACTTT. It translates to CASRASGRHNSPLHF.